The 10 T cell receptor beta chains listed next were all sequenced from one sample in a study of T cell responses to AZD1222 COVID-19 vaccine. Sequencing was performed with immunoSEQ multiplex PCR; in TCRdb, only in-frame clones are kept and a portion is missing. The sample includes tens of thousands of clones, 85% to 90% seen only once; the top ten take roughly 6%. This material consisted of peripheral blood, taken 28 days after the second AZD1222 dose. These receptors came from an adult who received the AZD1222 COVID-19 vaccine.

The genes are TRBV14 and TRBJ1-2, with a possible D match to TRBD1 (6 bases). The V gene lost 1 base and the J gene lost 8 bases, with 14 bases spanning the gap. The CDR3 loop spans 14 amino acids. Germline V gene sequence: CDR1 SGHDN, CDR2 FVKESK. In DNA form, the CDR3 reads TGTGCCAGCAGCCAAGTCCCAGGGGACATGGGCTACACCTTC. As protein: CASSQVPGDMGYTF. The complete variable domain, with remaining parts taken from reference TRBV14 and TRBJ1-2, reads EAGVTQFPSHSVIEKGQTVTLRCDPISGHDNLYWYRRVMGKEIKFLLHFVKESKQDESGMPNNRFLAERTGGTYSTLKVQPAELEDSGVYFCASSQVPGDMGYTFGSGTRLTVV.

CDR3 protein: CASSSGRDREQYF. The CDR3 DNA reads TGTGCCAGCAGTTCGGGACGGGACCGGGAGCAGTACTTC. J is TRBJ2-7 and V is TRBV6-6; either TRBD1 or TRBD2 may fit D (5 bases each). The CDR3 spans 13 residues. V lost 4 bases, J lost 7 bases, and 14 bases lay in between. CDR1 is MNHNY and CDR2 is SVGAGI in the germline V gene (reference sequence).

V and J are TRBV27 and TRBJ1-5, with D perhaps matching TRBD1 (6 bases). Germline CDR1 reads MNHEY; CDR2 reads SMNVEV (reference sequence). Trimming removed 2 bases at V and 10 bases at J, with 21 bases between. This CDR3 is 16 amino acids long. CDR3 residues: CASSLNAQGRGEPQHF. CDR3 nucleotide sequence: TGTGCCAGCAGTTTAAACGCACAGGGTCGGGGTGAACCCCAGCATTTT.

The chain is built from TRBV4-3 and TRBJ2-5, with a weak D call TRBD2 (5 bases). Trimming took 0 bases from V and 7 from J, leaving 12 bases between them. The CDR3 is made up of 14 amino acids. Germline lookup yields CDR1 LGHNA and CDR2 YSLEER. The CDR3: CASSQDDLASTQYF. As DNA, the CDR3 is TGCGCCAGCAGCCAAGATGACCTAGCTTCGACCCAGTACTTC.

This chain joins TRBV28 and TRBJ1-5, with D possibly TRBD1 on 5 matching bases. Germline assignment: CDR1 MDHEN and CDR2 SYDVKM. CDR3 length equals 15 residues. Trimming shortened V by 3 bases and J by 2 bases, and 11 bases separated the two germline ends. The CDR3 DNA is TGTGCCAGCAGTTTGCCCGGGGGTGGCAATCAGCCCCAGCATTTT. Its protein is CASSLPGGGNQPQHF.

V and J are TRBV19 and TRBJ2-3, with 10 bases fitting TRBD2. The CDR3 runs 14 residues. Per germline, CDR1 LNHDA and CDR2 SQIVND (reference sequence). V was pared by 5 bases and J by 5 bases, with 4 bases of the junction left unmatched. The CDR3 spells CASSAQRGGDTQYF. The CDR3 bases are TGTGCCAGTAGTGCCCAGCGGGGGGGAGATACGCAGTATTTT.

This clone was counted once. V and J are TRBV6-5 and TRBJ1-2; 9 bases are a match to TRBD1. This CDR3 spans 12 amino acids. V lost 8 bases and J lost 6; bases outside the gene matches: 4. Germline-derived CDR1 and CDR2 are MNHEY and SVGAGI. The DNA of the CDR3 is TGTGCCAGCTACAGGACAGGGGATGGCTACACCTTC. It translates to CASYRTGDGYTF.

Only a few counts were recorded for this clone. The gene calls are TRBV5-1 and TRBJ2-7; D unresolved. Trimming cost V 1 base and J 3 bases, with 14 bases left between them. CDR1 SGHRS and CDR2 YFSETQ come from the germline V gene. This CDR3 region has 15 residues. The CDR3 DNA follows: TGCGCCAGCAGCTTGTCCTCAGGCACTAACTACGAGCAGTACTTC. Its translation is CASSLSSGTNYEQYF. The full variable domain, with the rest looked up from reference TRBV5-1 and TRBJ2-7, is KAGVTQTPRYLIKTRGQQVTLSCSPISGHRSVSWYQQTPGQGLQFLFEYFSETQRNKGNFPGRFSGRQFSNSRSEMNVSTLELGDSALYLCASSLSSGTNYEQYFGPGTRLTVT.

The chain links TRBV6-2 or TRBV6-3 to TRBJ2-7; D not resolved. CDR3 length equals 12 residues. Germline V gene lookup returns CDR1 MNHEY and CDR2 SVGEGT. Deletions cut 4 bases from V and 6 bases from J, with 10 bases between. DNA of the CDR3: TGTGCCAGCAGTTCTCCGCACCGCGAGCAGTACTTC. It specifies CASSSPHREQYF.

V is TRBV28 and J is TRBJ2-3; no reliable D call. Trimming took off 3 bases at V and 10 bases at J, with 14 bases between the two ends. CDR3 length equals 13 residues. Germline CDR1 and CDR2: MDHEN and SYDVKM. CDR3 sequence reads: CASSFDRAEAQYF. Written as DNA, the CDR3 is TGTGCCAGCAGTTTCGATAGGGCAGAGGCGCAGTATTTT.